Presented here are 25 T cell receptor beta chains from one specimen sequenced in a study of beta chain features in type 1 diabetes. The entirety of the isolated RNA underwent reverse transcription, so expressed TCRB transcripts were sequenced. Data came from immunoSEQ multiplex PCR; TCRdb stores just in-frame clones and leaves some out. This table holds under 50,000 clones, about 51% found once. The sequenced sample was Tregs from blood. The receptors shown here come from a woman between 18 and 29 years old in good health.

DNA for the CDR3: TGCGCCAGCGGTCCGGACAGACGGACTAGCACAGATACGCAGTATTTT. Translating it yields CASGPDRRTSTDTQYF. The V call is TRBV10-2, the J call TRBJ2-3; maybe TRBD1 (6 bases). V lost 8 bases to trimming and J lost 0 bases, with 18 bases between them. Germline lookup yields CDR1 WSHSY and CDR2 SAAADI. This CDR3 is built from 16 residues.

The chain uses TRBV9 and TRBJ1-2; D not certain. The CDR3 has 15 amino acids. Between the trimmed V and J ends, which lost 1 base and 4 bases, there was a span of 14 bases. CDR1 is SGDLS and CDR2 is YYNGEE in the germline V gene. The CDR3 DNA sequence: TGTGCCAGCAGCGTATCTGAGGGCGCGAGCTATGGCTACACCTTC. Its translation is CASSVSEGASYGYTF.

The CDR3: CASSLSGTGGADTQYF. CDR3 nucleotide sequence: TGTGCCAGCTCACTATCCGGGACAGGGGGTGCAGATACGCAGTATTTT. The chain has TRBV18 and TRBJ2-3, with 11 bases identical to TRBD1. CDR1 and CDR2 (germline): KGHSH, LQKENI. The trim removed 4 bases at V and 4 bases at J, leaving 7 bases unmatched. This CDR3 has 16 residues. Full variable domain (outside the CDR3, taken from reference TRBV18 and TRBJ2-3): NAGVMQNPRHLVRRRGQEARLRCSPMKGHSHVYWYRQLPEEGLKFMVYLQKENIIDESGMPKERFSAEFPKEGPSILRIQQVVRGDSAAYFCASSLSGTGGADTQYFGPGTRLTVL.

The chain employs TRBV5-1 and TRBJ1-2, with 12 bases that match TRBD1. Germline-derived CDR1 and CDR2 are SGHRS and YFSETQ. The CDR3 length is 14 residues. V trimming: 8 bases; J trimming: 8 bases; junction bases outside the gene matches: 10. Here the CDR3 reads CASYPGQGAIGYTF. The CDR3 DNA follows: TGCGCCAGTTATCCGGGACAGGGGGCGATCGGCTACACCTTC.

V gene TRBV5-1 combines with J gene TRBJ2-2; D unresolved. V gave up 0 bases and J gave up 5 bases, with 8 bases separating them. Per germline, CDR1 SGHRS and CDR2 YFSETQ. The CDR3 extends over 14 amino acids. CDR3 sequence reads: CASSLGQRTGELFF. DNA of the CDR3: TGCGCCAGCAGCTTGGGGCAGCGAACCGGGGAGCTGTTTTTT.

This clone was seen a few times. This sequence joins TRBV30 and TRBJ2-3; 7 nucleotides align to TRBD2. CDR3 length: 14 residues. Trimming cost V 4 bases and J 3 bases; bases outside gene matches: 7. Per the germline V gene, CDR1 is GTSNPN and CDR2 is SVGIG (reference sequence). The CDR3 DNA follows: TGTGCCTGGAAACGGGCGGGAGTGACAGATACGCAGTATTTT. Its translation: CAWKRAGVTDTQYF.

This clone was counted a few times. V usage is TRBV7-7 and J usage is TRBJ2-3; TRBD1 matches 11 bases. The CDR3 covers 16 residues. With V trimmed by 5 bases and J by 4 bases, 8 bases remained unmatched. From germline, CDR1 is SSHAT and CDR2 FNYEAQ (reference sequence). In DNA, the CDR3 is TGTGCCAGCAGCCAAGGGACAGGGGGTCTTGCAGATACGCAGTATTTT. Protein sequence: CASSQGTGGLADTQYF.

In this sample, this clone turned up a few times. This chain uses TRBV7-9 with TRBJ1-2, with 9 positions matching TRBD1. The CDR3 sequence is 15 residues long. Germline CDR1 SEHNR, CDR2 FQNEAQ (reference sequence). The trim removed 1 base at V and 5 bases at J, leaving 5 bases unmatched. The CDR3 bases are TGTGCCAGCAGCTTAGAAACAGGGGGCGGGTATGGCTACACCTTC. Amino acids: CASSLETGGGYGYTF.

The chain couples TRBV9 to TRBJ2-7; no clear D gene. This CDR3 contains 14 residues. The V and J ends lost 4 bases and 0 bases respectively, with 11 bases between them. Germline values: CDR1 SGDLS, CDR2 YYNGEE. The CDR3 region is CASSTHYLSYEQYF. DNA for the CDR3: TGTGCCAGCAGCACGCACTACCTCTCCTACGAGCAGTACTTC.

The chain recombines TRBV14 with TRBJ2-1; TRBD2 aligns across 11 bases. Germline V CDR1 and CDR2: SGHDN, FVKESK. The CDR3 extends over 15 amino acids. V lost 0 bases to trimming and J lost 12 bases; unmatched junction nucleotides: 7. The CDR3 protein is CASSQEASGRPRQFF. CDR3 in DNA: TGTGCCAGCAGCCAAGAGGCTAGCGGGAGGCCTAGGCAGTTCTTC.

The chain combines TRBV7-2 with TRBJ2-3; D is unresolved. Trimming stripped 5 bases from V and 2 bases from J, with 14 bases between. Looked up from germline, CDR1 is SGHTA and CDR2 is FQGNSA. The length of the CDR3 is 15 residues. The CDR3 reads CASSPRLALTDTQYF. The CDR3 nucleotides read TGTGCCAGCAGCCCCCGCCTGGCCCTCACAGATACGCAGTATTTT.

As DNA, the CDR3 is TGTGCCAGCAGTTTAAGGGAGGGAGAGACCCAGTACTTC. Its translation: CASSLREGETQYF. V and J are TRBV27 and TRBJ2-5; TRBD2 aligns across 7 bases. Germline V gene lookup returns CDR1 MNHEY and CDR2 SMNVEV (reference sequence). The CDR3 length is 13 residues. V gave up 2 bases and J gave up 4 bases; unmatched junction bases: 1.

The CDR3 sequence is CASSQGQGNAIYEQYF. CDR3 bases: TGTGCCAGCTCTCAGGGACAGGGGAATGCTATATACGAGCAGTACTTC. The J gene is TRBJ2-5, the V gene TRBV18; 10 bases are shared with TRBD1. Matching the DNA end better, TRBJ2-7 makes the J call doubtful. Germline CDR1 reads KGHSH; CDR2 reads LQKENI. The CDR3 has 16 amino acids.

The J gene is TRBJ1-2, the V gene TRBV5-5; D ambiguous. V was cut by 0 bases and J by 7 bases, with 10 bases left in between. CDR1 is SGHKS and CDR2 is YYEKEE in the germline V gene (reference sequence). The CDR3 runs 13 residues. CDR3 DNA: TGTGCCAGCAGCTTGGTGGGAAGCGGTGGCTACACCTTC. Amino acid sequence: CASSLVGSGGYTF.

This clone occurred a few times. This rearrangement joins TRBV28 to TRBJ1-5; D is uncertain. This CDR3 region has 15 residues. Germline V lookup: CDR1 MDHEN, CDR2 SYDVKM. Trimming cost V 2 bases and J 0 bases, with 8 bases left between them. Written as DNA, the CDR3 is TGTGCCAGCAGTTTACAGGTTAATAGCAATCAGCCCCAGCATTTT. Amino acid sequence: CASSLQVNSNQPQHF. Based on the CDR3 plus reference TRBV28 and TRBJ1-5, the full variable domain is DVKVTQSSRYLVKRTGEKVFLECVQDMDHENMFWYRQDPGLGLRLIYFSYDVKMKEKGDIPEGYSVSREKKERFSLILESASTNQTSMYLCASSLQVNSNQPQHFGDGTRLSIL.

This clone occurred a few times. J is TRBJ1-4 and V is TRBV19; no clear D. Trimming took 10 bases from V and 6 from J, leaving 15 bases between them. The CDR3 sequence is 13 residues long. Germline V lookup: CDR1 LNHDA, CDR2 SQIVND (reference sequence). The CDR3 reads CATTRSSDEKLFF. The CDR3 nucleotides are TGTGCCACGACACGGTCTTCTGATGAAAAACTGTTTTTT. Combining the CDR3 with reference TRBV19 and TRBJ1-4 gives the whole variable domain DGGITQSPKYLFRKEGQNVTLSCEQNLNHDAMYWYRQDPGQGLRLIYYSQIVNDFQKGDIAEGYSVSREKKESFPLTVTSAQKNPTAFYLCATTRSSDEKLFFGSGTQLSVL.

This clone was observed a handful of times. The V gene is TRBV5-6, the J gene TRBJ1-1; no reliable D call. Germline V gene sequence: CDR1 SGHDT, CDR2 YYEEEE. CDR3 length: 15 amino acids. The V end was cut by 1 base, the J end by 8 bases, with 18 bases between. CDR3 bases: TGTGCCAGCAGCTTGAGATCGGGGTTTGGCGCCGAAGCTTTCTTT. It yields the protein CASSLRSGFGAEAFF.

This clone has more than one count but fewer than ten. This CDR3 is CASSRTGATNEKLFF. CDR3 bases: TGTGCCAGCAGCCGGACAGGGGCCACTAATGAAAAACTGTTTTTT. J is TRBJ1-4 and V is TRBV7-9, with 9 bases aligning to TRBD1. V dropped 5 bases and J dropped 2; count of bases not matched to a gene: 3. The germline gives CDR1 SEHNR, CDR2 FQNEAQ (reference sequence). CDR3 length: 15 amino acids.

The V call is TRBV27, the J call TRBJ2-3; the match to TRBD1 covers 7 bases. V lost 3 bases to trimming and J lost 5 bases; unmatched junction nucleotides: 2. Germline CDR1 and CDR2: MNHEY and SMNVEV (reference sequence). The CDR3 has 13 residues. CDR3 amino acids: CASSLRDRDTQYF. In DNA form, the CDR3 reads TGTGCCAGCAGTTTGAGGGACAGAGATACGCAGTATTTT.

This clone has more than one count but fewer than ten. The CDR3 is CASSESGRGEQFF. CDR3 DNA: TGTGCCAGCAGTGAATCCGGGAGGGGCGAGCAGTTCTTC. This chain links TRBV6-1 with TRBJ2-1; 8 positions agree with TRBD2. Trimming removed 2 bases from V and 10 bases from J; junction bases left unmatched: 4. This CDR3 contains 13 residues. The germline V gene has CDR1 MNHNS and CDR2 SASEGT.

The chain joins TRBV10-1 to TRBJ2-2; 7 positions match TRBD2. The CDR3 runs to 15 residues. With 6 bases clipped from V and 1 base from J, the junction kept 5 bases outside the gene matches. Germline V gene lookup returns CDR1 WNHNN and CDR2 SYGVQD (reference sequence). This CDR3 reads CASRTSALNTGELFF. In DNA, the CDR3 is TGCGCCAGCAGAACTAGCGCCCTGAACACCGGGGAGCTGTTTTTT.

This clone has only one observation. The chain recombines TRBV7-3 with TRBJ2-4, with 8 bases matching TRBD1. The CDR3 covers 15 residues. Germline values: CDR1 SGHTA, CDR2 FQGTGA. V lost 10 bases to trimming and J lost 0 bases; unmatched junction nucleotides: 8. The CDR3 coding sequence is TGTGCCACCTGGACAGGGTTGCTAGCCAAAAACATTCAGTACTTC. The encoded protein is CATWTGLLAKNIQYF.

The chain employs TRBV4-2 and TRBJ2-3; 11 bases are shared with TRBD2. Unmatched junction bases numbered 11, after V lost 1 base and J lost 5 bases. Germline values: CDR1 LGHNA, CDR2 YNFKEQ. The CDR3 runs to 18 residues. The CDR3, as DNA: TGTGCCAGCAGCCAAGGAAGGCTAGCGGGAGGAGGGGAAGATACGCAGTATTTT. It codes for CASSQGRLAGGGEDTQYF.

This clone has just a few counts. The genes are TRBV7-2 and TRBJ1-2; no firm D call. The CDR3 contains 13 residues. Germline CDR1 is SGHTA and CDR2 is FQGNSA. With 5 bases removed from V and 7 bases from J, the gap between germline ends came to 14 bases. CDR3 nucleotides: TGTGCCAGCAGCCTAGGGAACCGGAGTGGCTACACCTTC. Translation: CASSLGNRSGYTF.

The chain carries TRBV2 and TRBJ1-4; D is unresolved. The CDR3 is made up of 13 amino acids. Trimming cost V 10 bases and J 8 bases, with 17 bases left between them. CDR1 is SNHLY and CDR2 is FYNNEI in the germline V gene. In nucleotides, the CDR3 is TGTGCCACGCAACCCGGGGTAGGCGAAAAACTGTTTTTT. It specifies CATQPGVGEKLFF.